These 6 T cell receptor beta chains were all obtained from the same sample, sequenced in a study of blood T cell repertoires in COVID-19. Data came from immunoSEQ multiplex PCR; TCRdb stores just in-frame clones and leaves some out. The sample consists of 98,000 or so clones, around 83% of them appearing once. Input material: peripheral blood. These receptors were taken from a woman in her sixties or seventies in a cohort sampled during active or convalescent COVID-19.

This chain joins TRBV10-3 and TRBJ1-1, with D perhaps matching TRBD1 (6 bases). The ends were cut back, 2 bases at V and 11 bases at J, with 15 bases in the middle. The CDR3 sequence is 13 residues long. From germline, CDR1 is ENHRY and CDR2 SYGVKD. DNA for the CDR3: TGTGCCATCAGTGAGGGGGACATCAGAAGGGCTTTCTTT. Its translation: CAISEGDIRRAFF.

The chain uses TRBV5-8 and TRBJ1-1; 7 nucleotides agree with TRBD1. CDR1 is SGHTS and CDR2 is YDEGEE in the germline V gene. This CDR3 contains 16 residues. Trimming at V came to 4 bases and at J to 0 bases, leaving 9 bases not matched to a gene. This CDR3 reads CASSVTGVVMNTEAFF. CDR3 in DNA: TGTGCCAGCAGCGTAACAGGGGTGGTAATGAACACTGAAGCTTTCTTT.

Concerning this clone: This CDR3 is also generated by other DNA sequences in the sample. The J gene is TRBJ2-1, the V gene TRBV10-3; 14 bases line up with TRBD2. V lost 5 bases and J lost 4; bases outside the gene matches: 1. The CDR3 is 15 residues long. Germline V gene lookup returns CDR1 ENHRY and CDR2 SYGVKD. This CDR3 reads CAISRTSGGYNEQFF. The CDR3 region has the DNA TGTGCCATCAGTCGGACTAGCGGGGGGTACAATGAGCAGTTCTTC.

The chain employs TRBV11-2 and TRBJ2-1, with TRBD2 identical over 11 bases. From germline, CDR1 is SGHAT and CDR2 FQNNGV. V lost 4 bases to trimming and J lost 7 bases; unmatched junction nucleotides: 9. The CDR3 totals 16 residues. CDR3 DNA sequence: TGTGCCAGCAGCTCTTTGGGCCTAGCGGGGGGTAATGAGCAGTTCTTC. It encodes CASSSLGLAGGNEQFF.

The V call is TRBV6-5, the J call TRBJ1-1; TRBD1 matches at 7 bases. V lost 2 bases to trimming and J lost 2 bases; unmatched junction nucleotides: 8. Germline assignment: CDR1 MNHEY and CDR2 SVGAGI. The CDR3 consists of 16 residues. The CDR3: CASSYLKNRGNTEAFF. The CDR3 region has the DNA TGTGCCAGCAGTTACCTGAAAAACAGGGGAAACACTGAAGCTTTCTTT.

The V call is TRBV6-6, the J call TRBJ1-6; 12 bases agree with TRBD1. Germline V gene sequence: CDR1 MNHNY, CDR2 SVGAGI (reference sequence). The CDR3 is 15 residues long. V lost 4 bases, J lost 10 bases, and 5 bases stayed unmatched. CDR3 sequence: CASSSRDRGLSPLHF. For the CDR3, the DNA is TGTGCCAGCAGTTCAAGGGACAGGGGGCTGTCACCCCTCCACTTT.